This T cell receptor (beta chain) originates from a study of memory CD4+ T cells and cytomegalovirus serostatus. The study's findings and limits: The CMV-associated TCR signature appears largely within the CD4+ memory repertoire. Each of 55 to 80 CMV-associated TCRbeta sequences occurred in one to five individuals.

Per the original data handling: After removing out-of-frame reads, over 2 million distinct TCRbeta sequences remained. Produced via immunoSEQ multiplex PCR; TCRdb's table is partial and in-frame only. The V and J calls and clone size are taken from that table; D and trimming were inferred from the DNA. The sample has about 44,000 clones, more than 65% seen once. This CDR3 comprises 15 residues. V was pared by 5 bases and J by 1 base, with 14 bases between. CDR1 is SEHNR and CDR2 is FQNEAQ in the germline V gene (reference sequence). Single viable CD3+CD4+CD8-CD45RO+ cells were sorted as the memory CD4+ T cells. Serostatus was set by detecting CMV pp150, pp28, p38, p52 IgG. As concerns this clone: Its antigen is still unknown.

The sequenced sample was memory CD4+ T cells from blood. The source of this sequence is an adult in good health and CMV-seronegative. The chain has TRBV7-9 and TRBJ1-1, with D maybe TRBD1 (5 bases). The CDR3 sequence is CASSPRPGTNTEAFF. CDR3 nucleotides: TGTGCCAGCAGCCCGCGACCGGGGACGAACACTGAAGCTTTCTTT.